This T cell receptor (beta chain) was identified in a study of neoadjuvant nivolumab and ipilimumab in lung cancer. Turning to this clone: What it binds is not known.

Findings and limits, study-wide: TCR receptors were sequenced in few samples.

Sequencing was performed with immunoSEQ multiplex PCR; in TCRdb, only in-frame clones are kept and a portion is missing. The sample yields 40,000 to 55,000 clones, around 89% seen once. This receptor was identified in an adult with non-small cell lung cancer. Some clones in this sample may be carry-over from other donors' samples. The sample here was blood, taken before neoadjuvant nivolumab, alone or with ipilimumab.

The CDR3 reads CASSPGGTGGYTF. CDR3 DNA: TGTGCCAGCAGCCCTGGTGGGACGGGCGGCTACACCTTC. The rearrangement uses TRBV11-2 and TRBJ1-2, with a possible D match to TRBD1 (5 bases). The CDR3 runs 13 residues. V was pared by 5 bases and J by 8 bases, with 15 bases between. The V gene's germline CDR1 is SGHAT and CDR2 FQNNGV.